This TCR beta chain was observed in a study of Ad26.COV2.S vaccination and SARS-CoV-2 variants. Study summary: Intramuscularly, Ad26.COV2.S was given either once or twice, 56 days apart.

A word on this clone: Its target is not known.

Findings and limits, study-wide: Among vaccine recipients, spike-specific TCR breadth exceeded that of placebo recipients.

Here immunoSEQ multiplex PCR was the method, and the copy in TCRdb shows in-frame clones only, minus some. Altogether 300,000 to 400,000 clones are present, about 88% being singletons, with the ten largest covering around 6.1%. As to treatment: about 20 received Ad26.COV2.S at low or high dose, single or two shots; about 5 received placebo; per-sample allocation not given. Sampling was performed 63 days after the first vaccine or placebo injection. This vaccine is an Ad26 vector that expresses the Wuhan-strain SARS-CoV-2 spike. The TCR originated in a person between 18 and 60 years old who received the Ad26.COV2.S COVID-19 vaccine or a placebo. The starting material was peripheral blood, obtained in a trial of Ad26.COV2.S vaccine versus placebo.

In nucleotides, the CDR3 is TGTGCCAGCAGTTACTACCCCCGCCTGGGCTACACCTTC. Translation gives CASSYYPRLGYTF. The chain joins TRBV27 to TRBJ1-2; D remains ambiguous. The CDR3 extends over 13 amino acids. V lost 4 bases, J lost 8 bases, and 14 bases lay in between. Germline assignment: CDR1 MNHEY and CDR2 SMNVEV (reference sequence).